This T cell receptor beta chain was observed in a study of T cell responses to AZD1222 COVID-19 vaccine. Overall study results and limits: The donor group comprised mostly white British people and more females; the analysis possibly underestimated clonal diversity. Spike was spanned by vaccine-associated CD4 TCRs, with dominance at 160-218 and 743-854.

The CDR3 sequence is 16 residues long. Germline CDR1 and CDR2: MGHDK and SYGVNS. Germline trimming cut 6 bases from V and 4 bases from J; bases unmatched to any gene: 11. Sequencing used immunoSEQ multiplex PCR; TCRdb keeps in-frame clones, though not all of them. The sample lists tens of thousands of clones, approximately 80% seen once, with 15% to 20% in the top ten. Turning to this clone: Its antigen is still unknown.

The receptor was derived from an adult who received the AZD1222 COVID-19 vaccine. The material was peripheral blood, obtained 28 days after the second AZD1222 dose. The chain carries TRBV25-1 and TRBJ1-2, with TRBD1 matching 10 bases. The CDR3 sequence is CASSAGTGAHFYGYTF. CDR3 nucleotide sequence: TGTGCCAGCAGCGCCGGGACAGGGGCCCACTTCTATGGCTACACCTTC.